The TCR beta chain under discussion was sequenced for a study of blood T cells in healthy people across ages (dated by TCRdb to 2013 to 2016). General notes on the study: In model experiments, template switching captured roughly one uniquely barcoded TCR beta cDNA molecule for every two T cells. To avoid experimental bias, donors of different ages were spread randomly across the sequencing lanes. Two additional independent replicas of 1 million unique cDNA reads from the same blood draw were analyzed for two donors (one aged 18 to 29 and one aged 80 or older). To track age-related changes in TCR beta repertoire diversity, the study relied on deep sequencing normalized with unique cDNA molecular identifiers. Donors were grouped into four age groups: young (average approximately 16 years), middle-aged (39), aged (around 62) and long-lived (approximately 78). On the study overall, not on this receptor specifically: Observed TCR beta diversity per million T cells fell roughly linearly with age, and a significant reduction was already apparent by age about 38. The long-lived group showed more naive CD4+ T cells, fewer expanded clones and increased TCR diversity than the aged group, suggesting age selection. A strong correlation was found between observed TCR beta diversity and the percentage of naive T cells measured by flow cytometry. Estimates of total diversity based on one million sequenced T cells were considered lower bounds and underestimates. The CMV infection status of donors was not known, potentially confounding age-related changes in expanded clonotypes. Because profiling used bulk unsorted PBMCs, naive and antigen-experienced compartments could not be compared conclusively.

Concerning this clonotype: Its recognized antigen is unknown. At one of its ends the junction is not consistent with the germline gene, which may arise from a read error.

The CDR3, from cysteine to phenylalanine, totals 16 residues. Only the CDR3 portion is preserved as DNA: 48 bases, with reading frame beginning at the first base. According to the germline V gene (reference sequence), CDR1 reads MNHEY and CDR2 reads SMNVEV. Library preparation used 5' RACE. The instrument was an Illumina HiSeq 2500. A second PCR of about 6 to 11 cycles was performed with a sample-barcoded 5' primer and a J-beta primer mix. A template-switch 5' adaptor carrying 12 random nucleotides introduced a unique molecular identifier onto each TCR beta cDNA molecule. At least 2.5 million CDR3-containing paired-end reads were obtained from each sample. First-strand cDNA synthesis was performed from all RNA using the Mint cDNA synthesis kit, with priming by a TRBC-specific oligonucleotide. Following uracil-DNA glycosylase treatment, a first 18-cycle PCR with universal primers M1SS and BC2_uni_R was performed on all cDNA. Per the authors' processing: Each sample was normalized by randomly selecting 1 million high-quality reads, each carrying a distinct molecular identifier. Instead of being binned into consensus sequences, reads with shared molecular identifiers were discarded. MiTCR, run with a Q25 quality threshold and the strictest error-elimination algorithm, handled CDR3 identification, clonotype clustering and error correction. A nonparametric unseen species model with Euler transformation was used to estimate lower-bound total TCR beta diversity. TCRdb trimmed the raw reads at Q25, called clones with MiXCR and kept productive beta chains. Every CDR3 protein is listed once, alongside the most common genes and DNA of its rows. In this record, the V and J calls reflect TCRdb's handling and not the investigators' own analysis. Within this sample are some 1.4 million distinct CDR3 sequences, with roughly 45% of them counted one time only. In total, the top ten clones hold 7.9% of the sample.

The donors were some 39 Caucasian individuals from Russia, aged 6 to 90 years, who were systemically healthy. Each donor gave 8 to 10 milliliters of peripheral blood, drawn into EDTA-treated Vacutainer tubes. Ficoll-Paque density-gradient centrifugation was used to isolate PBMCs, with at least 6 million per sample. Total RNA was extracted from PBMCs with Trizol reagent, with at least 6 micrograms obtained per sample. Naive CD45RAhigh/CD27high T cell percentages were measured by flow cytometry on a PBMC aliquot from every donor. This clonotype originated in a woman between 18 and 30 years old in good health. The sequenced sample consisted of blood. In this chain, TRBV27 is recombined with TRBJ2-3; the junction holds 14 bases that match TRBD2. The DNA reads as follows: TGTGCCAGGGGGGGACTAGCGGGGGAGAGAACAGATGCGCAGTATTTT. This is translated as CARGGLAGERTDAQYF.